The clone carrying this T cell receptor (beta chain) turned up a few times. Antigen unknown. This record belongs to a study of circulating tumor DNA in untreated peripheral T-cell lymphoma. Study-wide points: Tumor-specific clonotypes were found in roughly three quarters of patients.

Generated by immunoSEQ multiplex PCR, the TCRdb table keeps only in-frame clones and is missing some. The sample lists around 1,100 clones; over 75% were seen once. CDR3 length: 16 amino acids. Looked up from germline, CDR1 is GTSNPN and CDR2 is SVGIG (reference sequence). V was pared by 3 bases and J by 2 bases, with 17 bases between. The TCR comes from a human donor with peripheral T-cell lymphoma. Sequencing was carried out using tumor tissue. V gene TRBV30 combines with J gene TRBJ1-3; D is ambiguous. As DNA, the CDR3 is TGTGCCTGGAGGGGGAGCAACACTAGAACTGGAAACACCATATATTTT. Protein product: CAWRGSNTRTGNTIYF. Full variable domain (remainder filled in from reference TRBV30 and TRBJ1-3): SQTIHQWPATLVQPVGSPLSLECTVEGTSNPNLYWYRQAAGRGLQLLFYSVGIGQISSEVPQNLSASRPQDRQFILSSKKLLLSDSGFYLCAWRGSNTRTGNTIYFGEGSWLTVV.